This paragraph reports one TCR beta chain. The junction had 6 bases not matched to a gene; V was cut back by 2 bases and J by 3 bases. Germline V gene data show CDR1 as SEHNR and CDR2 as FQNEAQ (reference sequence). The CDR3 runs to 16 residues. The data derive from a study of blood T cell repertoires in COVID-19. Turning to the study itself: PBMCs, B-cell-depleted T cells, or T cells were the source of the cDNA or gDNA that made up the material.

As originally analysed: Using reference gene primer amplification, nucleated cell counts were estimated. Sequencing used immunoSEQ multiplex PCR; TCRdb keeps in-frame clones, though not all of them. From that table come the V and J calls and clone size; the DNA was used to work out D and trimming. The data hold 100,000 to 150,000 clones, with 88% observed a single time. J is TRBJ2-2 and V is TRBV7-9, with 7 nucleotides matching TRBD1. Sequenced material: peripheral blood. The sequence was obtained from a man aged 50 to 59 with acute or convalescent COVID-19. The DNA of the CDR3 is TGTGCCAGCAGCTTACCGGGACAGCTTTACACCGGGGAGCTGTTTTTT. This translates into CASSLPGQLYTGELFF.